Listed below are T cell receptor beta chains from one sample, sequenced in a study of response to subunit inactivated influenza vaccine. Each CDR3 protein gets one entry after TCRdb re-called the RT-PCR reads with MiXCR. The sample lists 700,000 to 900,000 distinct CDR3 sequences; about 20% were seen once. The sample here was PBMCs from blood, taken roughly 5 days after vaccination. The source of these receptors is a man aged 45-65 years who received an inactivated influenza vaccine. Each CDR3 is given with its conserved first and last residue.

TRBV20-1,CSAPRQGGYEQYF
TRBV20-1,CSARQGYEQYF
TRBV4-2,CASSQDQSPTTGAFTDTQYF
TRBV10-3,CAIGQASSGANVLTF
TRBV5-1,CASSLASNRGFYGYTF
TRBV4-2,CASKTIAGEYYEQYF
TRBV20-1,CSARDLMTHFTDTQYF
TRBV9,CASGEQQGAGYTF
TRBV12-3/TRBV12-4,CASSFPSGRADEQFF
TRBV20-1,CTARGGLGAYEQYF
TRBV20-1,CSAGVYGRKLNQPQHF